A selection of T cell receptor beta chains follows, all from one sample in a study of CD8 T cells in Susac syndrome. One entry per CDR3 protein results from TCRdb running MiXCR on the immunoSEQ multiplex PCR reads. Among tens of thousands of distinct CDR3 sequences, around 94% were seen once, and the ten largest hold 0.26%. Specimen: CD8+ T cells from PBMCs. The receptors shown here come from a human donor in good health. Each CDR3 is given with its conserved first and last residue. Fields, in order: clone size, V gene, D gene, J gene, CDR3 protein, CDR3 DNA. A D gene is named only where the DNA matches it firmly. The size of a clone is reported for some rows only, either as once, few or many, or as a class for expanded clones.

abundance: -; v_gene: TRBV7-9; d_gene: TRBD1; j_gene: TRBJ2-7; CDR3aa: CASSLSDGTGKREQYF; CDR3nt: TGTGCCAGCAGCTTAAGTGATGGGACAGGAAAACGGGAGCAGTACTTC
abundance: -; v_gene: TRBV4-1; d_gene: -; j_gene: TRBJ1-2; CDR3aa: CASRGEAAHGYTF; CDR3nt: TGCGCCAGCAGGGGGGAGGCGGCCCATGGCTACACCTTC
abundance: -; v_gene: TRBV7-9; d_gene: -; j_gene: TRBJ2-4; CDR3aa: CASSFSVDIQYF; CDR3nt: TGTGCCAGCAGCTTTTCAGTCGACATTCAGTACTTC
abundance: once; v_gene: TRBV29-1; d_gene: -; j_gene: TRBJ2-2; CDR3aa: CSVEPREAGELFF; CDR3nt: TGCAGCGTTGAGCCTCGAGAGGCCGGGGAGCTGTTTTTT
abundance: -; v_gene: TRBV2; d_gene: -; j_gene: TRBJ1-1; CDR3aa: CASRGGEAFF; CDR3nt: TGTGCCAGCCGGGGCGGTGAAGCTTTCTTT
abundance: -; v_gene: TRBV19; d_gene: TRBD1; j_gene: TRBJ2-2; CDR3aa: CASSAFGQGAGELFF; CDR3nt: TGTGCCAGTAGTGCCTTTGGACAGGGGGCCGGGGAGCTGTTTTTT
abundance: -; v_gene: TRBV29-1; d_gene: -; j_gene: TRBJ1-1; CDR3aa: CSVENRNRLNTEAFF; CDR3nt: TGCAGCGTTGAGAATCGAAACCGTCTGAACACTGAAGCTTTCTTT
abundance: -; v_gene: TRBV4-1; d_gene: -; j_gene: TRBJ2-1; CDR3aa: CASSLPLGNEQFF; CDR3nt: TGCGCCAGCAGCCTCCCCCTTGGGAATGAGCAGTTCTTC
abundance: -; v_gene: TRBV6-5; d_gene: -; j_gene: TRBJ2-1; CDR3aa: CASSYRRNNEQFF; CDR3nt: TGTGCCAGCAGTTATAGGCGAAACAATGAGCAGTTCTTC
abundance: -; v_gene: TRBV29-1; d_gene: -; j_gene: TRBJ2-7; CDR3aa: CSASFGGNNEQYF; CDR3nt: TGCAGCGCCTCCTTCGGGGGAAACAACGAGCAGTACTTC
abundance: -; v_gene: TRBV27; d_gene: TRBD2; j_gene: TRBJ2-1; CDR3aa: CASSARLAVYNEQFF; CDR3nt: TGTGCCAGCAGTGCAAGACTAGCGGTCTACAATGAGCAGTTCTTC